The source of this T cell receptor beta chain is a study of blood T cell repertoires in COVID-19. Study in general: T cells, B-cell-depleted T cells, or PBMCs provided the cDNA or gDNA that served as material.

The CDR3 runs to 16 residues. The germline V and J ends were trimmed by 1 base and 3 bases, with 14 bases remaining between them. Germline V CDR1 and CDR2: LGHNA, YSLEER. Study processing details: Estimated nucleated cell counts came from reference gene primer amplification. Using immunoSEQ multiplex PCR, the repertoire was profiled, and TCRdb retains in-frame clones only, with some absent. That table is the source of V, J and clone size, and D and trimming were worked out from the DNA. The table lists a few hundred thousand clones, about nine tenths of them singletons. The TCR was taken from a woman younger than 45 with active or convalescent COVID-19. The J gene is TRBJ2-3, the V gene TRBV4-3; tentative D call: TRBD1 (5 bases). Material: peripheral blood. For the CDR3, the DNA is TGCGCCAGCAGCCAAGGACGAGACAGTGGGACAGATACGCAGTATTTT. Its translation is CASSQGRDSGTDTQYF.